A single TCR beta chain is shown here with its context. Its antigen is unidentified. Germline CDR1 and CDR2: DFQATT and SNEGSKA (reference sequence). V was clipped by 3 bases and J by 4 bases; unmatched bases: 7. There are 15 residues in the CDR3. This specimen comes from a study of molecular identifiers for immune sequencing clone quantification. Across the study: With replicates, the RNA of around 20,000 or 99,000 naive CD8 cells was split five ways and four were sequenced. Study results and limitations: Highly expanded clone sizes could be underestimated through barcode sharing by identical TCR molecules.

From around 20,000 to 1,000,000 sorted cells, naive CD8 libraries were generated with 10%, 30% or 50% RNA. For naive CD8 T cells, sorting used the CD8+CD4-CCR7+CD45RA+ phenotype. TCRdb fed the PCR reads into MiXCR, producing one record per CDR3 protein. The sample has about 640,000 distinct CDR3 sequences, just under 20% seen once. The chain links TRBV20-1 to TRBJ2-7; 12 bases match TRBD2. The TCR comes from a human donor in good health. Some libraries in this study had Jurkat cell RNA spiked in. Material for sequencing was naive CD8+ T cells from blood, with Jurkat cell RNA spiked in. Subset indicated: FACS-sorted CD8+CD4-CCR7+CD45RA+ naive T cells. The CDR3 is CSARILAGGLYEQYF. CDR3 DNA: TGCAGTGCTAGGATTCTAGCGGGAGGGCTATACGAGCAGTACTTC.